This T cell receptor beta chain was sequenced during a study of cytomegalovirus exposure and HLA in healthy donors. Study as a whole: The roughly 120 validation repertoires, a later analysis reported, used the same platform as the 666 first-cohort repertoires.

The V end lost 0 bases, the J end lost 3 bases, and 12 bases lay between the germline ends. This CDR3 contains 15 residues. Germline V gene sequence: CDR1 SGHRS, CDR2 YFSETQ. A note on this clone: Its antigen remains unidentified.

TCRdb's copy holds only in-frame clones and misses some; the assay was immunoSEQ multiplex PCR. This sample yields about 79,000 clones, of which approximately 93% are seen a single time; 3.6% belongs to the top ten. Study observations and caveats: The listing of roughly 160 TCR beta chains classed them as cytomegalovirus-associated. Reported performance of the classifier showed diagnosis of cytomegalovirus status with high specificity and sensitivity.

This chain joins TRBV5-1 and TRBJ1-1; no reliable D call. Sequenced material: PBMCs. The TCR originated in a woman under 40 in good health and CMV-seronegative. CDR3 residues: CASSLGGGGYTEAFF. The CDR3, as DNA: TGCGCCAGCAGCTTGGGAGGAGGTGGATACACTGAAGCTTTCTTT.